The entry below describes one TCR beta chain. The specificity of this receptor is unknown. No qualities accompany the bases; no much larger clone lies one base away. This record belongs to a study of regulatory dendritic cells for organ transplantation (TCRdb year 2017). With respect to the entire study: Monocytes were cultured with vitamin D3 on days 0 and 4 and with IL-10 on day 4 to generate regulatory dendritic cells. On day 6, LPS was added to the DC cultures to test how the DCs responded to a strong maturation-inducing agent. The TCRbeta repertoires of sorted naive and memory CD4+ and CD8+ T cells were sequenced before and after allostimulation with regulatory or mature dendritic cells. Study-wide findings and limitations: Among the resting subsets, memory CD8+ T cells contained the most alloreactive TCR clonotypes. Naive CD4+ and CD8+ T cells showed highly diverse repertoires, whereas memory cells were less diverse and memory CD8+ cells were the most oligoclonal. Expansion of memory CD8+ clones was induced by allostimulation in both subjects, but more limited expansion appeared to be induced by regulatory dendritic cells than by mature dendritic cells. Only a couple of subjects were sequenced, and considerable between-individual heterogeneity in the alloreactive memory CD8+ T cell pool was noted by the authors.

Sorted T cell subsets were CFSE-labeled and co-cultured for 5 days with allogeneic regulatory or mature dendritic cells at a 1:10 DC:T ratio. FACS was used to sort CD4+ or CD8+ cells into naive T cells, defined as CD45RA+, and memory T cells, defined as CD45RO+. The T cells used for TCR sequencing were obtained from two healthy control subjects. The Qiagen DNeasy Blood & Tissue Kit was used to extract genomic DNA. A multiplexed two-step PCR with Vbeta-specific forward primers and Jbeta-specific reverse primers was used to amplify the TCRbeta CDR3 regions. Through the immunoSEQ service, TCRbeta libraries were sequenced on an Illumina instrument. Per the original workflow: IMGT annotation was used to assign V, D and J genes, and synthetic CDR3 analogues were used to correct the counts for multiplex PCR bias. Repertoire clonality was computed in the immunoSEQ Analyzer as one minus normalized Shannon entropy. Clonal expansion was defined by Fisher's exact test with Benjamini-Hochberg false discovery rate control, using two-tailed P<0.01. TCRdb obtained this table from immuneACCESS and retained in-frame rearrangements with V and J assigned. These tables miss some clones; where compared with another copy, unresolved V genes account for less than half of the shortfall, and the remainder is unexplained. The V and J calls and clone size come from that table; D and trimming were worked out from the DNA. The sample contains about 12,000 clones, under 90% of them found a single time. The leading ten clones occupy approximately 0.22% of the sample.

The TCR originated in a human donor in good health. Sequenced sample: naive CD8+ T cells from blood cultured with regulatory dendritic cells. This specimen's cell subset or site label, per the study, means: CD45RA+ naive T cells.

The nucleotide sequence is TGTGCCAGCAGCTTGGCAGAGAGCTCCTACGAGCAGTACTTC. It translates to CASSLAESSYEQYF. The sequence joins TRBV5-6 to TRBJ2-5, with an unclear D gene assignment. The J call may be faulty, since TRBJ2-7 better matches the DNA end. Based on the germline V gene, the CDR1 and CDR2 sequences are SGHDT and YYEEEE. Its CDR3 holds 14 amino acids, cysteine through phenylalanine. Only the CDR3 DNA is retained, 42 bases long and in frame from the first base.